This T cell receptor beta chain was found in a study of T cells in Graves' hyperthyroidism and ophthalmopathy. Whole-study results and caveats: Ophthalmopathy and stable hyperthyroidism were told apart by a 13 V-J model.

Exclusions: uncontrolled infection, other autoimmune disease, pregnancy, lactation. Amplified TCR beta CDR3 regions derived from RNA transcripts. First-round RT-PCR with HTBI primers amplified the TCR CDR3 region. MiXCR was run by TCRdb on the multiplex PCR reads, yielding one entry per CDR3 protein. The sample consists of just over 550,000 distinct CDR3 sequences, 35% to 55% of them appearing once. The CDR3 runs to 15 residues. Trimming took off 0 bases at V and 0 bases at J, with 8 bases between the two ends. From germline, CDR1 is SNHLY and CDR2 FYNNEI. This clonotype was observed a handful of times. The target antigen is unknown.

This receptor was identified in a young woman with Graves' hyperthyroidism. The gene calls are TRBV2 and TRBJ1-2, with D perhaps TRBD1 (5 bases). Material: peripheral blood or thyroid tissue (not recorded which). The DNA for the CDR3 is TGTGCCAGCAGTGAAGCCGCGACAGCTAACTATGGCTACACCTTC. This encodes CASSEAATANYGYTF.